This is a list of T cell receptor beta chains from one sample in a study of T cell changes during pregnancy in multiple sclerosis. Assay used: immunoSEQ multiplex PCR; TCRdb lists only in-frame clones, some missing. The sample includes 35,000 to 45,000 clones, 87% seen only once; the top ten take roughly 0.87%. The sequencing used CD4+ T cells from peripheral blood mononuclear cells, collected after pregnancy. The receptors shown here come from a female donor with multiple sclerosis, enrolled in a pregnancy study. CDR3s include the opening cysteine and the closing phenylalanine or tryptophan. The D gene is left open where the match is weak. The listing skips clone size in some rows; elsewhere it reads once, few, many or a size class.

j_call v_call clone_size d_call cdr3_aa cdr3_nt
TRBJ1-2 TRBV2 NA NA CASSTRGTSYGYTF TGTGCCAGCAGTACACGCGGGACTTCCTATGGCTACACCTTC
TRBJ1-1 TRBV5-1 NA NA CASSLTVNTEAFF TGCGCCAGCAGCTTGACGGTGAACACTGAAGCTTTCTTT
TRBJ1-5 TRBV30 NA NA CAWRNTGKHQPQHF TGTGCCTGGAGGAATACAGGGAAGCATCAGCCCCAGCATTTT
TRBJ2-1 TRBV7-9 NA NA CASSLVGGSSYNEQFF TGTGCCAGCAGCTTAGTTGGGGGGAGCTCCTACAATGAGCAGTTCTTC
TRBJ1-1 TRBV30 once NA CAWSRGYSTEAFF TGTGCCTGGAGTCGGGGATATTCCACTGAAGCTTTCTTT
TRBJ2-5 TRBV19 NA TRBD2 CASSRSGTSGESTQYF TGTGCCAGTAGTCGCTCCGGGACTAGCGGGGAGTCTACCCAGTACTTC
TRBJ1-1 TRBV19 NA TRBD1 CASSDRGRTEAFF TGTGCCAGTAGCGACAGGGGGCGGACTGAAGCTTTCTTT
TRBJ1-5 TRBV10-3 NA NA CAISESRGGQPQHF TGTGCCATCAGTGAGTCGAGAGGCGGTCAGCCCCAGCATTTT
TRBJ2-7 TRBV5-4 NA NA CASSFNYEQYF TGTGCCAGCAGCTTTAACTACGAGCAGTACTTC
TRBJ2-4 TRBV6-5 few NA CASSPGQLKNIQYF TGTGCCAGCAGCCCTGGACAGCTAAAAAACATTCAGTACTTC
TRBJ1-1 TRBV6-5 NA NA CASSPQPGGTEAFF TGTGCCAGCAGTCCGCAGCCGGGGGGAACTGAAGCTTTCTTT
TRBJ1-2 TRBV18 once TRBD1 CASSPQGAAGYTF TGTGCCAGCTCACCACAGGGGGCGGCGGGCTACACCTTC
TRBJ2-1 TRBV12-5 NA TRBD1 CASGLSTGGYNEQFF TGTGCTAGTGGTTTGAGTACAGGGGGATACAATGAGCAGTTCTTC
TRBJ1-5 TRBV6-6 NA NA CASRRGSFSNQPQHF TGTGCCAGCAGGAGGGGGTCATTTAGCAATCAGCCCCAGCATTTT
TRBJ2-1 TRBV9 few TRBD2 CASSPSGVEQFF TGTGCCAGCAGTCCAAGCGGGGTCGAGCAGTTCTTC
TRBJ1-2 TRBV6-4 once NA CASSDSTGGYTF TGTGCCAGCAGTGACTCGACTGGTGGCTACACCTTC
TRBJ1-5 TRBV2 NA TRBD1 CASSEFWTGGKYGNQPQHF TGTGCCAGCAGTGAATTCTGGACAGGGGGCAAGTATGGCAATCAGCCCCAGCATTTT
TRBJ2-3 TRBV5-4 NA NA CASSIDFSTDTQYF TGTGCCAGCAGCATAGACTTCAGCACAGATACGCAGTATTTT
TRBJ2-7 TRBV4-2 NA TRBD2 CASSQPRTSGGSYEQYF TGTGCCAGCAGCCAGCCCCGGACTAGCGGGGGGTCCTACGAGCAGTACTTC
TRBJ1-2 TRBV18 NA TRBD1 CASSSRDRGPGYTF TGTGCCAGCTCATCCCGGGACAGGGGTCCTGGCTACACCTTC
TRBJ2-7 TRBV28 NA TRBD1 CASNRGTGRLSYEQYF TGTGCCAGCAACAGAGGGACAGGGCGGCTCTCCTACGAGCAGTACTTC
TRBJ2-1 TRBV5-4 NA NA CASSGGTDQSYNEQFF TGTGCCAGCAGCGGAGGGACCGACCAATCCTACAATGAGCAGTTCTTC
TRBJ1-6 TRBV7-8 NA TRBD1 CASSLEWRTGFSPLHF TGTGCCAGCAGCTTAGAGTGGCGGACAGGGTTTTCACCCCTCCACTTT
TRBJ2-7 TRBV2 NA NA CASSLTGTAPYEQYF TGTGCCAGCAGTCTCACCGGGACTGCTCCCTACGAGCAGTACTTC
TRBJ2-6 TRBV9 once NA CASSVWGRSGANVLTF TGTGCCAGCAGCGTTTGGGGGCGGTCTGGGGCCAACGTCCTGACTTTC
TRBJ1-1 TRBV7-2 NA NA CASSPRGGDTEAFF TGTGCCAGCAGCCCCCGTGGAGGGGACACTGAAGCTTTCTTT
TRBJ1-2 TRBV2 NA NA CASSEMQIGYTF TGTGCCAGCAGTGAAATGCAGATCGGCTACACCTTC